This TCR beta chain is from a study of blood T cell repertoires in COVID-19. Study information: Material from acute and convalescent COVID-19 was sourced from the United States, Italy and Spain.

This CDR3 contains 14 residues. The V and J ends lost 1 base and 3 bases respectively, with 10 bases between them. Germline assignment: CDR1 SEHNR and CDR2 FQNEAQ (reference sequence). Under the authors' procedure: Amplifying reference gene primers gave estimates of nucleated cell counts. TCRdb's table, derived via immunoSEQ multiplex PCR, lists solely in-frame clones and lacks some. The V and J calls and clone size come from that table; D and trimming were worked out from the DNA. The table lists more than 95,000 clones, about 91% of them singletons, with 5% to 6.5% in the top ten. This TCR derives from a human donor in a cohort sampled during active COVID-19. The sequencing input was peripheral blood. The rearrangement joins TRBV7-9 to TRBJ2-7; D is perhaps TRBD1 (5 bases). The CDR3 region is CASSLGGYVYEQYF. The CDR3 coding sequence is TGTGCCAGCAGCTTAGGGGGCTACGTCTACGAGCAGTACTTC.